The 26 T cell receptor beta chains in this list originate from one sample, sequenced in a study of T-cell reconstitution after alpha-beta-depleted transplantation in children. A TCRbeta library incorporating unique molecular identifiers was prepared. TCRdb reprocessed the PCR reads via MiXCR and lists one record per CDR3 protein. The table shows around 680,000 distinct CDR3 sequences, with 16% occurring only once. The input for sequencing was PBMCs from the stem cell graft donor, taken from the stem cell graft. All receptors derive from a human donor who donated a stem cell graft to a child with acute myeloid leukemia.

V is TRBV11-2 and J is TRBJ2-4; the D is unclear. The CDR3 loop spans 17 amino acids. Germline CDR1 is SGHAT and CDR2 is FQNNGV. V dropped 0 bases and J dropped 0 bases, with 12 bases sitting between them. Written as DNA, the CDR3 is TGTGCCAGCAGCTTAGAAGGGTGGGCTCTAGCCAAAAACATTCAGTACTTC. Its translation: CASSLEGWALAKNIQYF.

V gene TRBV9 combines with J gene TRBJ2-2; 10 bases are a match to TRBD1. Unmatched junction bases numbered 5, after V lost 0 bases and J lost 0 bases. CDR1 and CDR2 (germline): SGDLS, YYNGEE. The CDR3 is 18 amino acids. The CDR3 region has the DNA TGTGCCAGCAGCGTAGCAGCGGGACAGGGGACGAACACCGGGGAGCTGTTTTTT. Translating gives CASSVAAGQGTNTGELFF.

This clonotype showed up many times. The rearrangement joins TRBV5-5 to TRBJ2-7; D remains ambiguous. Trimming left V 5 bases short and J 5 bases short, with 8 bases between. Germline CDR1 is SGHKS and CDR2 is YYEKEE (reference sequence). This CDR3 has 11 amino acids. CDR3 sequence reads: CASRLNDEQYF. The CDR3 DNA follows: TGTGCCAGCAGGCTCAACGACGAGCAGTACTTC.

This clonotype was seen many times. The chain joins TRBV12-3 or TRBV12-4 to TRBJ1-6, with D unresolved. The CDR3 has 14 residues. Trimming cost V 7 bases and J 5 bases, with 12 bases left between them. The CDR3 loop is CASTVSGDNSPLHF. In DNA form, the CDR3 reads TGTGCCAGCACAGTATCCGGAGATAATTCACCCCTCCACTTT.

This clonotype has ten or more counts. V usage is TRBV4-2 and J usage is TRBJ1-2, with unresolved D. Deletions cut 4 bases from V and 5 bases from J, with 11 bases between. The CDR3 spans 13 residues. Germline CDR1 and CDR2: LGHNA and YNFKEQ. The CDR3 DNA follows: TGTGCCAGCAGCCCCGACGGCCCTTATGGCTACACCTTC. Translation: CASSPDGPYGYTF.

Many counts were recorded for this clonotype. In nucleotides, the CDR3 is TGTGCCACCAGCAGAGCGGGAACCCCCTACAATGAGCAGTTCTTC. Its translation is CATSRAGTPYNEQFF. J is TRBJ2-1 and V is TRBV15, with a tentative D call TRBD2 (5 bases). This CDR3 contains 15 residues. Germline V CDR1 and CDR2: LNHNV, YYDKDF (reference sequence). Trimming took off 1 base at V and 2 bases at J, with 9 bases between the two ends.

This clonotype was recorded many times. This rearrangement joins TRBV7-9 to TRBJ2-5; maybe TRBD2 (5 bases). Trimming shortened V by 2 bases and J by 5 bases, and 12 bases separated the two germline ends. The CDR3 is made up of 14 amino acids. Germline CDR1 SEHNR, CDR2 FQNEAQ (reference sequence). The CDR3, as DNA: TGTGCCAGCAGCTTATCAGCTAGCACGGAGACCCAGTACTTC. The encoded protein is CASSLSASTETQYF.

The sample holds many counts of this clonotype. This chain links TRBV20-1 with TRBJ1-6; 7 bases match TRBD1. The V segment lost 6 bases and the J segment 7 bases; nucleotides outside the gene matches: 9. CDR3 length: 14 residues. CDR1 is DFQATT, CDR2 SNEGSKA, per germline (reference sequence). CDR3 residues: CSAHLRDRNSPLHF. Written as DNA, the CDR3 is TGCAGTGCCCACCTCCGGGACAGAAATTCACCCCTCCACTTT.

This clonotype was found a few times. The chain joins TRBV7-9 to TRBJ2-1; 7 bases align to TRBD1. CDR1 SEHNR and CDR2 FQNEAQ come from the germline V gene (reference sequence). There are 15 residues in the CDR3. Trimming cost V 5 bases and J 3 bases; bases outside gene matches: 7. The CDR3 DNA follows: TGTGCCAGCAGCCCCCAGGGGGTAGGCTACAATGAGCAGTTCTTC. Protein product: CASSPQGVGYNEQFF.

This clonotype was seen at least ten times. The genes are TRBV7-2 and TRBJ2-7; D not certain. There are 12 residues in the CDR3. Deletions cut 4 bases from V and 3 bases from J, with 7 bases between. Germline V gene lookup returns CDR1 SGHTA and CDR2 FQGNSA. As DNA, the CDR3 is TGTGCCAGCAGCTCAACACACTACGAGCAGTACTTC. Encoded protein: CASSSTHYEQYF.

There are many counts of this clonotype. V gene TRBV20-1 combines with J gene TRBJ2-3, with 11 bases fitting TRBD2. J gave up 4 bases and V 2 bases, and 8 bases lay outside the gene matches. Germline values: CDR1 DFQATT, CDR2 SNEGSKA (reference sequence). The CDR3 is 16 amino acids. Written as DNA, the CDR3 is TGCAGTGCTAGACCCCCGACTAGCGGGGAAGCAGATACGCAGTATTTT. This translates into CSARPPTSGEADTQYF.

The chain uses TRBV11-2 and TRBJ2-3, with 9 bases matching TRBD2. CDR1 is SGHAT, CDR2 FQNNGV, per germline. Trimming cost V 5 bases and J 4 bases; bases outside gene matches: 10. The CDR3 length is 16 residues. In DNA, the CDR3 is TGTGCCAGCAGCCCCATTGGGCGGGGGGGCTCAGATACGCAGTATTTT. Translated: CASSPIGRGGSDTQYF.

The chain carries TRBV18 and TRBJ1-2; a possible D gene is TRBD1 (5 bases). The V gene's germline CDR1 is KGHSH and CDR2 LQKENI. V lost 1 base and J 4 bases, leaving 10 bases between the germline ends. The length of the CDR3 is 14 residues. The CDR3 nucleotides are TGTGCCAGCTCACCACAGGGGTCCGCCTATGGCTACACCTTC. This codes for CASSPQGSAYGYTF. The full variable domain, its missing parts supplied by reference TRBV18 and TRBJ1-2, is NAGVMQNPRHLVRRRGQEARLRCSPMKGHSHVYWYRQLPEEGLKFMVYLQKENIIDESGMPKERFSAEFPKEGPSILRIQQVVRGDSAAYFCASSPQGSAYGYTFGSGTRLTVV.

This clonotype was recorded a few times. The rearrangement links TRBV28 to TRBJ1-6; D uncertain. V was shortened by 8 bases and J by 9 bases, with 17 bases between the two germline ends. The germline gives CDR1 MDHEN, CDR2 SYDVKM. CDR3 length: 14 amino acids. As DNA, the CDR3 is TGTGCCAGCTACCCGGGCCACGGGATTTCACCCCTCCACTTT. Its translation is CASYPGHGISPLHF.

This clonotype was seen a few times. This chain links TRBV12-3 or TRBV12-4 with TRBJ1-5; 9 nucleotides line up with TRBD1. Trimming cost V 5 bases and J 4 bases; bases outside gene matches: 12. The CDR3 spans 17 residues. The CDR3: CASSRGSGGQGNQPQHF. The CDR3 coding sequence is TGTGCCAGCAGTAGGGGAAGTGGGGGACAGGGTAATCAGCCCCAGCATTTT.

The V and J genes are TRBV27 and TRBJ2-7, with a weak D call TRBD1 (5 bases). Germline CDR1 is MNHEY and CDR2 is SMNVEV (reference sequence). Trimming shortened V by 2 bases and J by 5 bases, and 10 bases separated the two germline ends. The CDR3 covers 13 residues. The CDR3 sequence is CASSLGHSNEQYF. DNA of the CDR3: TGTGCCAGCAGTTTAGGACATTCCAACGAGCAGTACTTC.

This clonotype was recorded at least ten times. This chain links TRBV12-3 or TRBV12-4 with TRBJ1-1; D unclear. Trimming left V 3 bases short and J 6 bases short, with 5 bases between. The CDR3 has 11 residues. The CDR3 region has the DNA TGTGCCAGCAGTTTGAGCGCTGAAGCTTTCTTT. Its protein product is CASSLSAEAFF.

This clonotype was counted many times. The chain combines TRBV12-3 or TRBV12-4 with TRBJ1-3; 9 bases align to TRBD1. The CDR3 has 16 residues. J was trimmed by 2 bases and V by 3 bases; bases with no gene match: 5. In nucleotides, the CDR3 is TGTGCCAGCAGTTTCACGGGACAGGGAGCTGGAAACACCATATATTTT. Its protein is CASSFTGQGAGNTIYF.

This clonotype was seen ten or more times. The J gene is TRBJ2-3, the V gene TRBV20-1; D gene uncertain. The germline V and J ends were trimmed by 3 bases and 2 bases, with 6 bases remaining between them. The V gene's germline CDR1 is DFQATT and CDR2 SNEGSKA (reference sequence). The CDR3 is 12 residues long. DNA for the CDR3: TGCAGTGCTAGGGCCGCCACAGATACGCAGTATTTT. Encoded protein: CSARAATDTQYF.

At least ten counts were recorded for this clonotype. The chain links TRBV7-2 to TRBJ2-7, with a weak D call TRBD1 (6 bases). The germline V and J ends were trimmed by 5 bases and 0 bases, with 11 bases remaining between them. The CDR3 is 14 amino acids. Germline values: CDR1 SGHTA, CDR2 FQGNSA. CDR3 region: CASSGRTASYEQYF. DNA for the CDR3: TGTGCCAGCAGCGGTAGGACAGCCTCCTACGAGCAGTACTTC.

The chain uses TRBV10-1 and TRBJ2-3, with D perhaps TRBD2 (6 bases). V shed 2 bases and J shed 3 bases, with 12 bases lying between them. The CDR3 spans 15 residues. CDR1 is WNHNN, CDR2 SYGVQD, per germline (reference sequence). DNA for the CDR3: TGCGCCAGCAGTGAGCCGGCTAGCGAAACAGATACGCAGTATTTT. Its protein product is CASSEPASETDTQYF.

This chain connects TRBV5-1 to TRBJ2-2; no reliable D call. Trimming stripped 0 bases from V and 2 bases from J, with 11 bases between. The CDR3 is made up of 16 amino acids. CDR1 and CDR2 from the germline V gene are SGHRS and YFSETQ. The CDR3 reads CASSLVMGRNTGELFF. The CDR3 DNA reads TGCGCCAGCAGCTTGGTCATGGGAAGAAACACCGGGGAGCTGTTTTTT.

This clonotype appeared many times. The chain combines TRBV20-1 with TRBJ2-3; 14 bases map to TRBD2. Germline loops: CDR1 DFQATT, CDR2 SNEGSKA (reference sequence). The V segment lost 5 bases and the J segment 6 bases; nucleotides outside the gene matches: 10. The CDR3 length is 16 residues. CDR3 residues: CSAPPRLAGGWDTQYF. The CDR3 bases are TGCAGTGCTCCCCCAAGACTAGCGGGGGGGTGGGATACGCAGTATTTT.

This clonotype appeared a single time. V is TRBV7-9 and J is TRBJ1-1; no clear D. Germline CDR1 SEHNR, CDR2 FQNEAQ (reference sequence). The CDR3 runs to 15 residues. The ends were cut back, 4 bases at V and 1 base at J, with 13 bases in the middle. The CDR3 DNA follows: TGTGCCAGCAGCTACGGCTTCACTCCGAACACTGAAGCTTTCTTT. It codes for CASSYGFTPNTEAFF.

The chain links TRBV28 to TRBJ2-5; D may be TRBD1 or TRBD2 (5 bases each). This CDR3 spans 16 amino acids. CDR1 and CDR2 from the germline V gene are MDHEN and SYDVKM. V lost 4 bases, J lost 3 bases, and 18 bases lay in between. The CDR3 DNA reads as TGTGCCAGCAGTTCCCAGTTGTTCAGGGAGAAAGAGACCCAGTACTTC. This gives the protein CASSSQLFREKETQYF.

The chain has TRBV7-9 and TRBJ2-7, with 9 bases fitting TRBD2. After removal of 0 bases from V and 3 bases from J, the junction contained 3 bases not matched to a gene. CDR3 length: 15 amino acids. The germline gives CDR1 SEHNR, CDR2 FQNEAQ (reference sequence). The CDR3 DNA reads TGTGCCAGCAGCTTAGCTATAGCGGGGGTCTACGAGCAGTACTTC. Its protein product is CASSLAIAGVYEQYF.